The clone carrying this T cell receptor (beta chain) was recorded only once. In the source study's methods: Quantification of nucleated cells was approximated via reference gene primer amplification. TCRdb's table, derived via immunoSEQ multiplex PCR, lists solely in-frame clones and lacks some. V and J calls and clone size are as listed in that table; D and trimming were resolved from the DNA. The table lists approximately 90,000 clones, about 77% of them singletons. V dropped 7 bases and J dropped 5; count of bases not matched to a gene: 9. The germline V gene has CDR1 LNHDA and CDR2 SQIVND (reference sequence). CDR3 length equals 14 residues. This entry belongs to a study of blood T cell repertoires in COVID-19. Study-wide context: Samples came from the United States, Italy and Spain, spanning acute and convalescent COVID-19. In each case, the material was cDNA or gDNA derived from T cells, B-cell-depleted T cells, or PBMCs.

The Seattle site enrolled patients during active infection and followed them longitudinally. Sequencing input: peripheral blood. V and J are TRBV19 and TRBJ2-5, with 8 bases that match TRBD2. The TCR was taken from a man aged 65 to 85 with COVID-19, enrolled during active disease. The CDR3 loop reads CASTTGGPGETQYF. CDR3 bases: TGTGCCAGTACAACGGGAGGGCCGGGGGAGACCCAGTACTTC. Supplemented by reference TRBV19 and TRBJ2-5, the full variable domain reads DGGITQSPKYLFRKEGQNVTLSCEQNLNHDAMYWYRQDPGQGLRLIYYSQIVNDFQKGDIAEGYSVSREKKESFPLTVTSAQKNPTAFYLCASTTGGPGETQYFGPGTRLLVL.